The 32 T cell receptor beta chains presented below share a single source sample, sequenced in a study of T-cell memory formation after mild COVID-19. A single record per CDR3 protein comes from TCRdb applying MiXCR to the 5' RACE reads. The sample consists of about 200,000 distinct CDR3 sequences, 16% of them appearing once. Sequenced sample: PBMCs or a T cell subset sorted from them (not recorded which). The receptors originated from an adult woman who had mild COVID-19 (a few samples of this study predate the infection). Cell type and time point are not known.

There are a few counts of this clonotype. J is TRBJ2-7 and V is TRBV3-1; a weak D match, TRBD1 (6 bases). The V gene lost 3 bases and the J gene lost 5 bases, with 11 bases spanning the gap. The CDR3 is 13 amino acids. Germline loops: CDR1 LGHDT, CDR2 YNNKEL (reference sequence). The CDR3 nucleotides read TGTGCCAGCAGCCATTTCGGACAGAACGAGCAGTACTTC. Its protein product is CASSHFGQNEQYF.

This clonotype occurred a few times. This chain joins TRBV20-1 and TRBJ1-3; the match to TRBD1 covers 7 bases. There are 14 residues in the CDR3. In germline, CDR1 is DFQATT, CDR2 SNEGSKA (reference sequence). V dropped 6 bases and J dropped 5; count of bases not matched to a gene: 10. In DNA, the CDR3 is TGCAGTGCCATAGCCGGGACAGCGAGAAACACCATATATTTT. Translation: CSAIAGTARNTIYF.

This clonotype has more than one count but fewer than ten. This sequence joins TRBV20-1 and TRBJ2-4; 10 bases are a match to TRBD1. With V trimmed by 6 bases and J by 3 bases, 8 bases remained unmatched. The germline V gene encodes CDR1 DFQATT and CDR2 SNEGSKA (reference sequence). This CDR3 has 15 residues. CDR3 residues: CSAGTGDGVKNIQYF. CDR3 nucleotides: TGCAGTGCGGGGACAGGGGATGGAGTCAAAAACATTCAGTACTTC.

The CDR3 reads CASSPSGGRVAFF. The CDR3 nucleotides read TGTGCCAGCAGCCCCTCAGGGGGCCGGGTAGCTTTCTTT. The J gene is TRBJ1-1, the V gene TRBV7-2; TRBD1 matches 8 bases. CDR3 size: 13 residues. V dropped 5 bases and J dropped 10; count of bases not matched to a gene: 9. Germline CDR1 is SGHTA and CDR2 is FQGNSA.

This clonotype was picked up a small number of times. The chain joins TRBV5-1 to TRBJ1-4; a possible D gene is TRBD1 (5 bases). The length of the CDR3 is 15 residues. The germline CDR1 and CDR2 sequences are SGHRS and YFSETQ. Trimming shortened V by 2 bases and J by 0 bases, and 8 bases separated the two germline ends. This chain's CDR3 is CASSLEGSTNEKLFF. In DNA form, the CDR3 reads TGCGCCAGCAGCTTAGAGGGGTCAACTAATGAAAAACTGTTTTTT.

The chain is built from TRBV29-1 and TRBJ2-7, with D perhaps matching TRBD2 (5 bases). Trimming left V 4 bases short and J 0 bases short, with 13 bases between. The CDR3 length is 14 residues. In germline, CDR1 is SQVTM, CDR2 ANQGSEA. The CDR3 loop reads CSVVGGEDSYEQYF. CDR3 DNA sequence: TGCAGCGTTGTAGGAGGTGAGGACTCCTACGAGCAGTACTTC.

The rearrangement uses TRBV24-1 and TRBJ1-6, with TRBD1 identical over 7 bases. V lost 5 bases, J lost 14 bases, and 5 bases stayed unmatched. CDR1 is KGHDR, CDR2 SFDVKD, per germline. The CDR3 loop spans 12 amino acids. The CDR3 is CATSATGVALHF. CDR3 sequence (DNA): TGTGCCACCAGTGCCACAGGGGTGGCCCTCCACTTT.

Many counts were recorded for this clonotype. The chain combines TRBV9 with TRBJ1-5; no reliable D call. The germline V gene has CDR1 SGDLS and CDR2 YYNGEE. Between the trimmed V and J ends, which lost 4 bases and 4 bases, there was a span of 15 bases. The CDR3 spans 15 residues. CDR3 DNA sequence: TGTGCCAGCAGCCCCAGTAGTACTGCTAATCAGCCCCAGCATTTT. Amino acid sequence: CASSPSSTANQPQHF.

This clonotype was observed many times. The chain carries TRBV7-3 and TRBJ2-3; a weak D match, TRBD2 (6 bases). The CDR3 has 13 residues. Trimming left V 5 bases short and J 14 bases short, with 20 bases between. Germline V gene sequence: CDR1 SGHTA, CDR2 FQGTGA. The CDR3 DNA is TGTGCCAGCAGCCAACAGGACTATACACAACGGTATTTT. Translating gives CASSQQDYTQRYF.

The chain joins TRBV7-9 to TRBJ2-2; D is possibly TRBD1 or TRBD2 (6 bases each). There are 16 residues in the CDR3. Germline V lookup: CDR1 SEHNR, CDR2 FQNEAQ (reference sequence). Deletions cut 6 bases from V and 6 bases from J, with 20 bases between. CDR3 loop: CASRLQKGGRAGELFF. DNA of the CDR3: TGTGCCAGCAGACTCCAAAAGGGGGGCCGGGCCGGGGAGCTGTTTTTT.

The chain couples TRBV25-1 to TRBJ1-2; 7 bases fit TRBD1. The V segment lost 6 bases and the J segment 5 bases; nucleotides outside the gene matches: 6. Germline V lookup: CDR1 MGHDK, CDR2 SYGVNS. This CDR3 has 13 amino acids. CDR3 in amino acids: CASRETGRYGYTF. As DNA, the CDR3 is TGTGCCAGCAGAGAGACAGGGAGATATGGCTACACCTTC.

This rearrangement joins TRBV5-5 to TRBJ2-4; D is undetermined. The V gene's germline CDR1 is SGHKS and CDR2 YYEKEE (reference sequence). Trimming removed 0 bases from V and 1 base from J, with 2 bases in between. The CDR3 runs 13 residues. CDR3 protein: CASSLVAKNIQYF. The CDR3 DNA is TGTGCCAGCAGCTTGGTTGCCAAAAACATTCAGTACTTC. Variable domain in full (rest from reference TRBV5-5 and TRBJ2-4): DAGVTQSPTHLIKTRGQQVTLRCSPISGHKSVSWYQQVLGQGPQFIFQYYEKEERGRGNFPDRFSARQFPNYSSELNVNALLLGDSALYLCASSLVAKNIQYFGAGTRLSVL.

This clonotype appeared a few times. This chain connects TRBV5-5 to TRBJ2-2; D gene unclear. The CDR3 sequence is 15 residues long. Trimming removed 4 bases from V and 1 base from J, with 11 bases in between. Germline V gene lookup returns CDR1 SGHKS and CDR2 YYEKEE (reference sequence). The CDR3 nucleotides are TGTGCCAGCAGCGCCTTACTGTTGAACACCGGGGAGCTGTTTTTT. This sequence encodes CASSALLLNTGELFF.

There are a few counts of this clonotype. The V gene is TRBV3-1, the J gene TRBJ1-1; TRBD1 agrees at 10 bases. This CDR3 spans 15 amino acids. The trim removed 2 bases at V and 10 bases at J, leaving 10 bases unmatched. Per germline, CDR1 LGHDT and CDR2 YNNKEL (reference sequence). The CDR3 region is CASSQSRGQGLGAFF. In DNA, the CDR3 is TGTGCCAGCAGCCAATCCCGGGGACAGGGGCTAGGAGCTTTCTTT.

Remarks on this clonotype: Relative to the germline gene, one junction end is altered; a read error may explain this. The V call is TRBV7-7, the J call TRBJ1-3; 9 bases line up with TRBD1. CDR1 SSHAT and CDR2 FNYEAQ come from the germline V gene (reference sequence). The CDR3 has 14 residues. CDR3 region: CASSPGQGGNTIYF. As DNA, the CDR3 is TGTGCTAGCAGCCCGGGACAGGGTGGAAACACCATATATTTT.

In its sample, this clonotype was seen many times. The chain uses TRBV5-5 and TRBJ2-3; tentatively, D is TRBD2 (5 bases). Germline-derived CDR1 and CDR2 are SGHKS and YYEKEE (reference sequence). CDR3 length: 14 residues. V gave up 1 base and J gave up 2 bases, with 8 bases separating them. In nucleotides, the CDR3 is TGTGCCAGCAGCTTGACGAGGGTCACAGATACGCAGTATTTT. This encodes CASSLTRVTDTQYF.

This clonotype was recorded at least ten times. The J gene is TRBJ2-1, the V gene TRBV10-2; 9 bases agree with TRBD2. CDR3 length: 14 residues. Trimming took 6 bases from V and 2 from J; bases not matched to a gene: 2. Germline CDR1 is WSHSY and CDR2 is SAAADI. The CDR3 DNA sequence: TGCGCCAGCAGGAGCGGGGGGACCTACAATGAGCAGTTCTTC. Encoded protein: CASRSGGTYNEQFF.

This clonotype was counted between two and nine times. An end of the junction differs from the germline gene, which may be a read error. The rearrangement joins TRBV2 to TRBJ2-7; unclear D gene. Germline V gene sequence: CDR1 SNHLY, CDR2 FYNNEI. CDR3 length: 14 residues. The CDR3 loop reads CASRDGPGSYEQYF. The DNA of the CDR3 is TGTGCCAGCCGTGACGGTCCGGGCTCCTACGAGCAGTACTTC.

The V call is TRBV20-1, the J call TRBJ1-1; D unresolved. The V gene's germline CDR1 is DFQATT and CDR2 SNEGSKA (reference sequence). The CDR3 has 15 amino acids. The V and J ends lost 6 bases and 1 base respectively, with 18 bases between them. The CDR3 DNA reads TGCAGTGCCCCGCCCCGCGGTTGGGGGAACACTGAAGCTTTCTTT. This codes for CSAPPRGWGNTEAFF.

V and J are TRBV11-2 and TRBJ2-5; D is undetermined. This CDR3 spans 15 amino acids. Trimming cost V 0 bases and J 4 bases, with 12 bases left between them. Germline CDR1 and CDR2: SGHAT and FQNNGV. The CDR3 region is CASSLDRVVRETQYF. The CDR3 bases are TGTGCCAGCAGCTTAGACCGGGTGGTACGAGAGACCCAGTACTTC.

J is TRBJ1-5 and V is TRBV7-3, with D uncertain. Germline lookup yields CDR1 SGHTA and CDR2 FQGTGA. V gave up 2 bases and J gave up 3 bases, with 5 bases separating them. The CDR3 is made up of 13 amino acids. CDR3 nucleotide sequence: TGTGCCAGCAGCTTAGATTACAATCAGCCCCAGCATTTT. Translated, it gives CASSLDYNQPQHF.

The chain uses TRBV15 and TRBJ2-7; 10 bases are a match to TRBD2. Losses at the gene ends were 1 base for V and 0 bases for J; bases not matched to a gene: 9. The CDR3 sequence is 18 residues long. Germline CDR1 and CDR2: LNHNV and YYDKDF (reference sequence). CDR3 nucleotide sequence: TGTGCCACCAGCAGAGTTATTGGGACTAGCGTCAGCTCCTACGAGCAGTACTTC. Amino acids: CATSRVIGTSVSSYEQYF.

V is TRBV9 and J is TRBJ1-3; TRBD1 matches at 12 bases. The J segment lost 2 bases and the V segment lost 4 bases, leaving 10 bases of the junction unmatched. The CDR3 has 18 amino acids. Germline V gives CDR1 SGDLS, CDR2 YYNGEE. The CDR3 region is CASSFTGTGGDPGNTIYF. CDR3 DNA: TGTGCCAGCAGCTTTACAGGGACAGGGGGCGATCCTGGAAACACCATATATTTT.

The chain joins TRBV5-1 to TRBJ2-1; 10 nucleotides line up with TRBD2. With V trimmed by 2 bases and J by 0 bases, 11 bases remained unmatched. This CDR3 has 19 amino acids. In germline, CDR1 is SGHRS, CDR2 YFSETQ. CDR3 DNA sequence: TGCGCCAGCAGCTTCCGAGTAGCGGGGGGAACAAGCTCCTACAATGAGCAGTTCTTC. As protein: CASSFRVAGGTSSYNEQFF.

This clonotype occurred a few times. CDR3 protein: CASSNRDLHTQYF. In nucleotides, the CDR3 is TGTGCCAGCAGCAACCGGGACTTACATACGCAGTATTTT. The chain links TRBV11-2 to TRBJ2-3; possibly TRBD2 for D (6 bases). Germline lookup yields CDR1 SGHAT and CDR2 FQNNGV. The CDR3 spans 13 residues. Trimming took 5 bases from V and 7 from J, leaving 13 bases between them. Variable domain in full (rest from reference TRBV11-2 and TRBJ2-3): EAGVAQSPRYKIIEKRQSVAFWCNPISGHATLYWYQQILGQGPKLLIQFQNNGVVDDSQLPKDRFSAERLKGVDSTLKIQPAKLEDSAVYLCASSNRDLHTQYFGPGTRLTVL.

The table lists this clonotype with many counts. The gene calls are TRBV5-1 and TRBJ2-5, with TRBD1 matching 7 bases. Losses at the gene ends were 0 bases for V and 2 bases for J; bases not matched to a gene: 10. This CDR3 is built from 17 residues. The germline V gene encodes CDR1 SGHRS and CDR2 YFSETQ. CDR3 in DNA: TGCGCCAGCAGCTTGGTATCCAGGGCAGGGGGTCAAGAGACCCAGTACTTC. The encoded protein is CASSLVSRAGGQETQYF.

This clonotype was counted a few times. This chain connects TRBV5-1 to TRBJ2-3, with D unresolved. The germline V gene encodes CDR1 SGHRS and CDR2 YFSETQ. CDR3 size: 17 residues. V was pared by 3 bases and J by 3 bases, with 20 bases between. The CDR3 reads CASSSGLDAIVTDTQYF. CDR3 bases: TGCGCCAGCAGCTCCGGTTTGGATGCGATTGTTACAGATACGCAGTATTTT.

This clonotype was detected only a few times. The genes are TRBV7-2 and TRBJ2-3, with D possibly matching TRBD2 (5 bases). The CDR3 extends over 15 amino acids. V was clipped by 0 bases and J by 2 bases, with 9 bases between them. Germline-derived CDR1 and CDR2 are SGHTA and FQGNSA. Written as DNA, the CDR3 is TGTGCCAGCAGCTTAGCCCCGGGGATCACAGATACGCAGTATTTT. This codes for CASSLAPGITDTQYF.

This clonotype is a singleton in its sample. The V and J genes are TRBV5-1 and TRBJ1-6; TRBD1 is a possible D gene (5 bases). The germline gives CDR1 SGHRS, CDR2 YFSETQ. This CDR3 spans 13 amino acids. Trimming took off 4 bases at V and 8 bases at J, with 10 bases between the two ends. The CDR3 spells CASSRGDHSPLHF. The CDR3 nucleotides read TGCGCCAGCAGCAGGGGTGATCATTCACCCCTCCACTTT.

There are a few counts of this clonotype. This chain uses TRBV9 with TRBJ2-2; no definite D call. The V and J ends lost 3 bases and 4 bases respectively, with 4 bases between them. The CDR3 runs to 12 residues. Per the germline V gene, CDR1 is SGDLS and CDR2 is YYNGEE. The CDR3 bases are TGTGCCAGCAGCGGGGGCACCGGGGAGCTGTTTTTT. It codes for CASSGGTGELFF.

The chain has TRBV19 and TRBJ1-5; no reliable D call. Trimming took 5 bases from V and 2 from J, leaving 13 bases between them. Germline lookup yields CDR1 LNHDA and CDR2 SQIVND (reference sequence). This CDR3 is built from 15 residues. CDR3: CASSPREGGNQPQHF. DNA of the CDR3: TGTGCCAGTAGTCCTAGGGAAGGAGGCAATCAGCCCCAGCATTTT.

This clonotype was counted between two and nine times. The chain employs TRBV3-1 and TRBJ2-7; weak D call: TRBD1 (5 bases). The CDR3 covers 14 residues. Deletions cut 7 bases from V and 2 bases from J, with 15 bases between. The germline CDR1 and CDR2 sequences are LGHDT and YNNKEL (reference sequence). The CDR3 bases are TGTGCCAGCAATCAGGGCTCCTCGACCTACGAGCAGTACTTC. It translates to CASNQGSSTYEQYF.